The sequence of this T cell receptor beta chain was determined in a study of cytomegalovirus exposure and HLA in healthy donors (TCRdb year 2017). The study in broad terms: According to a later analysis, the 120 or so validation repertoires were produced on the same platform as the 700 or so repertoires of the first cohort. A separate validation cohort of roughly 120 different subjects was used in addition to the approximately 640-subject first cohort. The study aimed to test whether signatures of past pathogen exposure could be identified by cataloging public T cell receptors. High-throughput TCR immunosequencing, statistical association of individual TCRs with disease status, and machine learning were combined to predict cytomegalovirus infection status. General findings and caveats noted by the study authors: The validation cohort had no HLA typing available for a later analysis, so co-occurrence within that cohort was assessed over all 130 or so repertoires. The study listed 164 TCR beta chains as associated with cytomegalovirus. Of the cluster scores, about 94% were above 0 in a later analysis, which found that TCRs clustered in the first cohort also tended to co-occur in the 120 or so validation repertoires. A few of the identified cytomegalovirus-associated TCR beta chains were confirmed in vitro to be specific for cytomegalovirus antigens. In both the original and validation cohorts, the classifier was reported to diagnose cytomegalovirus status with high specificity and sensitivity. According to the authors, the approach could potentially be generalized to other disease states and immunological phenotypes. Most TCR sequences were observed very rarely across donors, whereas some public TCRs were present in many individuals.

Spanning cysteine to phenylalanine, the CDR3 consists of 11 amino acids. Only the CDR3 DNA is retained, 33 bases long and in frame from the first base. The germline V gene encodes CDR1 SGDLS and CDR2 YYNGEE. V lost 7 bases and J lost 14 bases; the stretch between them is 18 bases long. The donors belonged to the validation cohort of about 110 subjects, which was separate from the roughly 700-subject first cohort. Library method: the immunoSEQ multiplex PCR assay. As for the authors' bioinformatics: A statistical classification framework was built to diagnose cytomegalovirus status from the catalog of TCR beta chain sequences. TCRdb took this table from immuneACCESS and kept in-frame rearrangements with V and J called. Such tables lack part of the clones; where checked against another copy, unresolved V genes explain under half of the gap, and the rest is unexplained. D and trimming come from the DNA, and the V and J calls and clone size come from that table. The sample table lists roughly 98,000 clones, around 88% of them with a count of one. The ten biggest clones cover around 3.9% of the sample.

Points on this clone: It lacks a known antigen. Qualities for individual bases were not recorded, and no much larger clone is one base off.

The sample consisted of PBMCs. The chain couples TRBV9 to TRBJ1-2; a tentative D match to TRBD1 spans 6 bases. The receptor was isolated from a woman in her thirties in good health and CMV-seronegative. The base sequence is TGTGCCAGCGACTCGGGGGGGCTGGGGACCTTC. This codes for CASDSGGLGTF.